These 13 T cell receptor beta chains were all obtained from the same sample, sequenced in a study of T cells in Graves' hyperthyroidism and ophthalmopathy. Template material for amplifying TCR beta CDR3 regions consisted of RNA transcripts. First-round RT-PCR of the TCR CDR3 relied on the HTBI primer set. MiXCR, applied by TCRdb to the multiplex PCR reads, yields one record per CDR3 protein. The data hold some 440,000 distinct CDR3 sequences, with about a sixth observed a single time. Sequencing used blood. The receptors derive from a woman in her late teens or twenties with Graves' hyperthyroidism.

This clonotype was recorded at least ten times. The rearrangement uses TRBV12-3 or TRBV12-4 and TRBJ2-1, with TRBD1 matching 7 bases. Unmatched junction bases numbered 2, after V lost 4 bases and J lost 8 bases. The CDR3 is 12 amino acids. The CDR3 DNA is TGTGCCAGCAGTTCACAGGGGCATGAGCAGTTCTTC. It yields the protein CASSSQGHEQFF.

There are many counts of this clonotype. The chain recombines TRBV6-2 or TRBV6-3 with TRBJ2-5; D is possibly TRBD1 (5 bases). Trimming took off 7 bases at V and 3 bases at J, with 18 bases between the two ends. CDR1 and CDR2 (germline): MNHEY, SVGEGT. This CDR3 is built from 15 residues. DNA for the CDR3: TGTGCCAGCACCCGCCAGGGTAGCACGGAAGAGACCCAGTACTTC. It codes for CASTRQGSTEETQYF.

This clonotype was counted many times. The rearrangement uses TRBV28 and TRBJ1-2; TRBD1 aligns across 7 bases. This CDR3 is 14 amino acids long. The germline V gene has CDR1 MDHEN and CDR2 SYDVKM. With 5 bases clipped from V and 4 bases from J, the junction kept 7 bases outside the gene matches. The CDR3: CASSRLRGPYGYTF. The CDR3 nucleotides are TGTGCCAGCAGTCGATTAAGGGGGCCCTATGGCTACACCTTC.

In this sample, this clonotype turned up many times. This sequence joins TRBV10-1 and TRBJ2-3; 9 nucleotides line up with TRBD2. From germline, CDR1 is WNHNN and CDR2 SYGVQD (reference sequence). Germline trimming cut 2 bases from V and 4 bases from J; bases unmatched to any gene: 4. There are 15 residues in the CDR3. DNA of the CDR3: TGCGCCAGCAGTGAGGATAGCGGGGGATCAGATACGCAGTATTTT. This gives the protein CASSEDSGGSDTQYF.

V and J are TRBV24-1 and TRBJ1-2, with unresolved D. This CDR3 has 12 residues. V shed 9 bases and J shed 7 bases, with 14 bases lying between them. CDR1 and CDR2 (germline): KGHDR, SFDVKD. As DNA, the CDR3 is TGTGCCACCCGGGAGGCAGAGACTGGCTACACCTTC. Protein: CATREAETGYTF.

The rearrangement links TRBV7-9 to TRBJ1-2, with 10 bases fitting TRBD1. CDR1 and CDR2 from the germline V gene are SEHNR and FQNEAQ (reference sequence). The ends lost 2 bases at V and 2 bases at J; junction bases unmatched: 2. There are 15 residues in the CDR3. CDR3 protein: CASSLRTGGNYGYTF. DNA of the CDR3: TGTGCCAGCAGCTTACGGACAGGGGGGAACTATGGCTACACCTTC.

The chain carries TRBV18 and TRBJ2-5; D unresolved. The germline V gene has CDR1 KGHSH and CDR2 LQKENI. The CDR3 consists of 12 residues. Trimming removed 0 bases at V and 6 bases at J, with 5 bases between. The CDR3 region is CASSPPEQTQYF. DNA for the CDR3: TGTGCCAGCTCACCACCGGAGCAGACCCAGTACTTC.

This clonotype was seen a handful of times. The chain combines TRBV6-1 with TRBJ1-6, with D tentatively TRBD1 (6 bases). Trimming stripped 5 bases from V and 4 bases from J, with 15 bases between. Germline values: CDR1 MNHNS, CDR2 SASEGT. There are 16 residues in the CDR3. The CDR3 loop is CASSTLIQGYNSPLHF. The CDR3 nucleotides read TGTGCCAGCAGTACCCTCATACAGGGTTATAATTCACCCCTCCACTTT.

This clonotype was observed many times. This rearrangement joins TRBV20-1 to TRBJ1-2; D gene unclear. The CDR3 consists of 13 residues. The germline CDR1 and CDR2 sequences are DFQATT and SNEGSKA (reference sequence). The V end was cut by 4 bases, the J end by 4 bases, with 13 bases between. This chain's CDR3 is CSAIGVASYGYTF. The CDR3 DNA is TGCAGTGCTATCGGGGTGGCGAGCTATGGCTACACCTTC.

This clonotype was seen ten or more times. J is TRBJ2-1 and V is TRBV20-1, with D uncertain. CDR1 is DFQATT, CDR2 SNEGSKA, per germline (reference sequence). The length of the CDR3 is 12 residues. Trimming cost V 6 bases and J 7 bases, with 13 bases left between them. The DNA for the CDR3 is TGCAGTGCCCACCCGGGCAGGAATGAGCAGTTCTTC. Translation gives CSAHPGRNEQFF.

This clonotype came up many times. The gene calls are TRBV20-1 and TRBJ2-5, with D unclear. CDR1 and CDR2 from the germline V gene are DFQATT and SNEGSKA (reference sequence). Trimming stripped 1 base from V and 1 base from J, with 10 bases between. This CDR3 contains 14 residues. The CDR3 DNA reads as TGCAGTGCTAGAGCAGGAAGGGTCCAAGAGACCCAGTACTTC. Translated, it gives CSARAGRVQETQYF.

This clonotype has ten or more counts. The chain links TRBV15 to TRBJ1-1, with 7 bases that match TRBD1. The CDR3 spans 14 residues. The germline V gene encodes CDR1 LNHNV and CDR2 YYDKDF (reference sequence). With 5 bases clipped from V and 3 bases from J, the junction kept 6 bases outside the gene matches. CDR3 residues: CATSALTGYTEAFF. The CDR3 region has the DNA TGTGCCACCAGCGCACTGACAGGGTACACTGAAGCTTTCTTT.

CDR3 DNA: TGCGCCAGCAGCCCCCCTCCGTGGGTTAGTATGGACACCATATATTTT. Translating gives CASSPPPWVSMDTIYF. The chain recombines TRBV4-1 with TRBJ1-3; D ambiguous. The CDR3 contains 16 residues. Trimming shortened V by 4 bases and J by 8 bases, and 21 bases separated the two germline ends. CDR1 MGHRA and CDR2 YSYEKL come from the germline V gene.